This T cell receptor (beta chain) was profiled in a study of blood T cell repertoires in COVID-19. With 0 bases clipped from V and 0 bases from J, the junction kept 4 bases outside the gene matches. The CDR3 has 16 residues. CDR1 is GTSNPN and CDR2 is SVGIG in the germline V gene (reference sequence). Assay: immunoSEQ multiplex PCR; the TCRdb copy retains only in-frame clones and omits some. The repertoire consists of some 130,000 clones, with about 78% occurring once and the leading ten covering approximately 11%. This clone was observed a few times. This clonotype was sampled from a man between 60 and 75 years old who had recovered from COVID-19. V gene TRBV30 combines with J gene TRBJ2-1, with 8 bases fitting TRBD2. Sequences were obtained from peripheral blood. CDR3: CAWSVLGLASYNEQFF. CDR3 sequence (DNA): TGTGCCTGGAGTGTACTCGGACTAGCCTCCTACAATGAGCAGTTCTTC. Full variable domain (rest looked up from reference TRBV30 and TRBJ2-1): SQTIHQWPATLVQPVGSPLSLECTVEGTSNPNLYWYRQAAGRGLQLLFYSVGIGQISSEVPQNLSASRPQDRQFILSSKKLLLSDSGFYLCAWSVLGLASYNEQFFGPGTRLTVL.